A single TCR beta chain is shown here with its context. Its antigen is as yet unknown. Per germline, CDR1 SEHNR and CDR2 FQNEAQ (reference sequence). With V trimmed by 10 bases and J by 3 bases, 8 bases remained unmatched. The CDR3 extends over 13 amino acids. The PCR employed 60 Vbeta primers together with 13 Jbeta primers. TCRdb's table, derived via immunoSEQ multiplex PCR, lists solely in-frame clones and lacks some. The sample comprises over 30,000 clones, 75% to 85% of which are singletons, and approximately 4% rests with the top ten. This sample is part of a study of cytomegalovirus exposure and HLA in healthy donors. Regarding the study as a whole: 150 to 200 TCR beta chains were listed as cytomegalovirus-associated. A later analysis showed that HLA-associated TCR beta chains had undergone more clonal expansion than equally common others. Productive status was seen about 87% or about 30% of the time for most TCR beta V segments in an earlier analysis. Reported results showed that the classifier diagnosed cytomegalovirus status with high specificity and sensitivity.

This chain uses TRBV7-9 with TRBJ1-2, with TRBD1 matching 7 bases. The sequence came from a woman aged 18 to 35 in good health and CMV-seronegative. The sequenced sample consisted of PBMCs. The CDR3 region has the DNA TGTGCCACACCAAGGGACAGAGACTATGGCTACACCTTC. It encodes CATPRDRDYGYTF.